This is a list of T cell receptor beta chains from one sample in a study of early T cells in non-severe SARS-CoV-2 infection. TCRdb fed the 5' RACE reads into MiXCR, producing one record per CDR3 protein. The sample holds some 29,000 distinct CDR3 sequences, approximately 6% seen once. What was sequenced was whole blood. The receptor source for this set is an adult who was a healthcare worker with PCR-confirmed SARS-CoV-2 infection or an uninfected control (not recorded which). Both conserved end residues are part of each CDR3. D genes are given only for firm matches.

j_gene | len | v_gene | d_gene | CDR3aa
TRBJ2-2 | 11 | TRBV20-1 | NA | CSAKNTGELFF
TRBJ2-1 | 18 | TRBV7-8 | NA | CASSLLRQGSRRRDEQFF
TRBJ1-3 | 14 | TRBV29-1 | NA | CSVGPRASGNTIYF
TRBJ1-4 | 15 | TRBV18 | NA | CASSSDLPDNEKLFF
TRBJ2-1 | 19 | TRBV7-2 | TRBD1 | CASSLTLKGETGWSSEQFF
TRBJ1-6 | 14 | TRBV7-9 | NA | CASSLPRGDSPLHF
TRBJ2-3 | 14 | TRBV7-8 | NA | CASSFQGRADTQYF
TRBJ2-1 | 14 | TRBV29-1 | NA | CSVRTAPTYNEQFF
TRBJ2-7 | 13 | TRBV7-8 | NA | CASSRTTSYEQYF
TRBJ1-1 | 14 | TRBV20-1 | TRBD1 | CSATMGTGGTEAFF
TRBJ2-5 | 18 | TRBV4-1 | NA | CASSQDLGVLWGVETQYF
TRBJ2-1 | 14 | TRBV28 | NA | CASSWGVAYNEQFF
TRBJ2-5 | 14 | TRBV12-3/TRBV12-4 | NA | CASSFFRGLQTQYF
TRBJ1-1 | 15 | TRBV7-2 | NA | CASSPRDLGGREAFF
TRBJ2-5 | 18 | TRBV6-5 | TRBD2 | CASSFTGLAGVSGETQYF
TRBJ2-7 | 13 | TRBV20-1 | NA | CSAFRDSGYEQYF
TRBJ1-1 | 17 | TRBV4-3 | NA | CASSRQRRGNPNTEAFF
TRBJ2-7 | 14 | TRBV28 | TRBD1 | CASSLAPGGREQYF
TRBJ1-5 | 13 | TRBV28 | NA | CASSLKYGQPQHF
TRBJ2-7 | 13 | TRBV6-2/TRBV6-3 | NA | CASSFSFSYEQYF
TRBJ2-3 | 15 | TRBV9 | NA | CASSLPVGEGDTQYF
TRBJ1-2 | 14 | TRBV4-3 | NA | CASSPGEKIYGYTF
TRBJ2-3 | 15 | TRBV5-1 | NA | CASSLAGQLGDTQYF
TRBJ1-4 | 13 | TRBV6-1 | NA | CASSEQSAEKLFF
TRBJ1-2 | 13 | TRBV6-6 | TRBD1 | CASAGGQNYGYTF
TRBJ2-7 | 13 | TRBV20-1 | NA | CSATKGGVYEQYF
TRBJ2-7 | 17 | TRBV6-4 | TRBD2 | CASSDSLTSGDSYEQYF
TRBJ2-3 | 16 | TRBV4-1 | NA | CASSQDDRGSTDTQYF
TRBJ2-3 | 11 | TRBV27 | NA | CASSAIDTQYF
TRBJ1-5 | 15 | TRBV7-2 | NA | CASSLGIREGQPQHF
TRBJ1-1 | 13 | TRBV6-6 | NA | CASCGQGNTEAFF
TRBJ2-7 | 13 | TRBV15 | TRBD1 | CATSRDHRGIQYF
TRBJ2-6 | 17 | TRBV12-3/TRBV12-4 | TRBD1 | CASSLYRGPSGANVLTF